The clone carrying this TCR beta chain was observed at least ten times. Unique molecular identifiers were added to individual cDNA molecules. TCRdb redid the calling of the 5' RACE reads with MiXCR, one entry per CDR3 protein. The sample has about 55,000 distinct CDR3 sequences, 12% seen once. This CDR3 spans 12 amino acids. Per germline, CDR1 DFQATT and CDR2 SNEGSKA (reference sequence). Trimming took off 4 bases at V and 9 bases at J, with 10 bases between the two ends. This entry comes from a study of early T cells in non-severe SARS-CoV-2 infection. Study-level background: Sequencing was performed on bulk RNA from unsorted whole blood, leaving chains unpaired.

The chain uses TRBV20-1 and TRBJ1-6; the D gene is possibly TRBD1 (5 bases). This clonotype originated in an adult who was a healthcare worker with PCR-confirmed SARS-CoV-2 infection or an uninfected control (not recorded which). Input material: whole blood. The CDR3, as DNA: TGCAGTGCTACAGGGTTACGTTCACCCCTCCACTTT. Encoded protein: CSATGLRSPLHF.